Listed here is a single T cell receptor (beta chain). This clone was counted a single time. No cognate antigen has been identified for it. One base away there is no much larger clone; base qualities are not given. The sample comes from a study of cytotoxic CD8 clonotypes in ibrutinib-treated CLL (dated by TCRdb to about 2021). Describing the broader study: The cohort was composed of approximately 11 relapsed/refractory and fewer than 16 treatment-naive patients; IGHV unmutated status was identified in 17 to 18 patients. Samples at response were collected after a median of 12 months of treatment, with a range of roughly 6 to 36 months. Samples averaged roughly 280,000 productive templates and roughly 86,000 productive rearrangements. Partial responses were observed in roughly 24 patients and complete responses in 2; after a median follow-up of 68 months, remission was maintained in roughly 14 patients and progression was observed in roughly twelve. Longitudinal samples were available for about 30% of the 86 trial participants. Cryopreserved peripheral blood mononuclear cells were obtained before treatment, at response, and at either sustained remission or disease progression. The study at large found these results: Clonality rose at ibrutinib response, remained stable during sustained remission, and dropped back toward baseline at progression. Public clonotypes were rare and either contracted or stayed stable during treatment, and the rise in clonality at ibrutinib response reflected the expansion of private clonotypes. At baseline, clonality was higher than in age-matched healthy donors and showed a strong correlation with circulating CD8+ T-cell counts. Sustained-remission and progressing patients did not have matched sampling times, and lymph node repertoires were not examined.

On a MiSeq, deep resolution sequencing aimed for a depth between 1 in 1 million and 1 in 200,000 T cells, with each clonotype covered about 9.9x on average. TCR beta libraries were generated with the immunoSEQ hsTCRB Kit. The original methods were these. ImmunoSEQ Data Assistant and ImmunoSEQ Analyzer were used for data analysis, and V, D and J genes were assigned according to IMGT definitions. Clonality was computed as one minus normalized Shannon entropy of productive rearrangement frequencies, ranging from 0 to 1. Public clonotype analysis was restricted to overrepresented clonotypes comprising at least 0.05% of each patient's repertoire. Thirteen age-matched healthy donor repertoires from immuneACCESS served as clonality controls. TCRdb's version of the immuneACCESS table is confined to in-frame rearrangements and falls short of the full clone set. An unresolved V gene accounts for under half of the shortfall where checked; the remainder is of unknown origin. V and J calls and clone size are those listed in that table; D and trimming were worked out from the DNA. The sample table shows 300,000 to 350,000 clones, and around four fifths are seen once. The ten biggest clones cover over 5.5% of the sample.

For TCR beta library preparation, about 2.1 micrograms of genomic DNA were extracted from the cryopreserved PBMCs. High-throughput TCR beta sequencing was performed on longitudinal blood samples from CLL patients receiving ibrutinib monotherapy. The patients took part in an open-label, single-center phase 2 trial of ibrutinib monotherapy. Via the germline V gene, CDR1 is SGHDT and CDR2 YYEEEE. The CDR3 runs 18 residues from the cysteine to the phenylalanine. Only CDR3 DNA remains: 54 bases, in frame from the first base. Trimming accounts for 0 bases at V and 5 bases at J, while the number of junction bases matched to no gene is 14.

The chain employs TRBV5-6 and TRBJ2-5, with TRBD1 identical over 9 junction bases. The TCR comes from a human donor with chronic lymphocytic leukemia. Specimen: PBMCs, collected before ibrutinib treatment. The CDR3 protein sequence reads: CASSLAFGQGPARETQYF. The DNA sequence is as follows: TGTGCCAGCAGCTTGGCCTTTGGACAGGGGCCCGCACGGGAGACCCAGTACTTC.